This T cell receptor (beta chain) was recorded in a study of post-analysis software for immune sequencing data. Background on the study: Multiple sclerosis in the patients followed relapsing-remitting, secondary progressive and progressive-relapsing courses.

This CDR3 contains 15 residues. From germline, CDR1 is DFQATT and CDR2 SNEGSKA (reference sequence). Trimming cost V 6 bases and J 2 bases; bases outside gene matches: 6. The study, taken as a whole, reports: Comparison of patients with controls showed roughly five TRBV segments more frequent in patients, TRBV5-6, TRBV5-1 and TRBV20-1 among them. Normalized Chao1 diversity in multiple sclerosis patients fell significantly below that of controls. When the samples were clustered directly with F measure, those that had been prepared in the same batch showed strong co-clustering.

Worth noting for this clonotype: Its antigen is unknown.

The TCR beta cDNA libraries carried unique molecular identifiers. Via MiXCR, TCRdb re-called the PCR reads, giving one row per CDR3 protein. This sample yields about half a million distinct CDR3 sequences, of which around 36% are seen a single time; 4.5% to 7.5% belongs to the top ten. The J gene is TRBJ2-7, the V gene TRBV20-1; 14 nucleotides align to TRBD2. The sequence derives from a girl under 18 with multiple sclerosis. Sequencing was carried out using blood. The chain's CDR3 is CSAAGTSGGAYEQYF. In DNA form, the CDR3 reads TGCAGTGCCGCAGGGACTAGCGGGGGCGCCTACGAGCAGTACTTC.